The 15 T cell receptor beta chains below all came from one sample that was sequenced in a study of cytomegalovirus exposure and HLA in healthy donors. The PCR used 60 Vbeta and 13 Jbeta primers. Clones were sequenced by immunoSEQ multiplex PCR, and TCRdb holds only the in-frame ones, with some missing. The data contain 150,000 to 190,000 clones, around 80% of them singletons. Sequences were obtained from PBMCs. The receptor source for this set is a man younger than 30 in good health and CMV-seronegative.

This clone was detected a few times. The gene calls are TRBV7-8 and TRBJ2-3; 11 bases align to TRBD2. The V gene end was trimmed by 5 bases and the J gene end by 2 bases; junction bases not matched to a gene: 15. There are 19 residues in the CDR3. In germline, CDR1 is SGHVS, CDR2 FQNEAQ. CDR3 in DNA: TGTGCCAGCAGCACCCGGGGTAGCGGGAGGGCCCAGGACACAGATACGCAGTATTTT. This encodes CASSTRGSGRAQDTDTQYF.

DNA for the CDR3: TGTGCCAGCAGTGACGACCTAGCGGGAGGGCACAATGAGCAGTTCTTC. Protein sequence: CASSDDLAGGHNEQFF. V gene TRBV6-4 combines with J gene TRBJ2-1; 12 bases are shared with TRBD2. Germline V gene data show CDR1 as MRHNA and CDR2 as SNTAGT. This CDR3 has 16 residues. Trimming at V came to 2 bases and at J to 5 bases, leaving 4 bases not matched to a gene.

This chain links TRBV27 with TRBJ2-2, with D perhaps TRBD2 (6 bases). CDR1 is MNHEY, CDR2 SMNVEV, per germline (reference sequence). V lost 1 base and J lost 4, with 10 bases in between. The CDR3 consists of 15 residues. CDR3 sequence: CASSLWGESTGELFF. The CDR3 coding sequence is TGTGCCAGCAGTTTATGGGGGGAGTCCACCGGGGAGCTGTTTTTT.

The chain combines TRBV19 with TRBJ2-1; tentative D call: TRBD1 (6 bases). Per germline, CDR1 LNHDA and CDR2 SQIVND (reference sequence). The V gene lost 3 bases and the J gene lost 5 bases, with 17 bases spanning the gap. This CDR3 contains 16 residues. DNA of the CDR3: TGTGCCAGTAGTATCTCAGCGGTAGGGACAAACAATGAGCAGTTCTTC. Translating it yields CASSISAVGTNNEQFF.

This clone was observed a single time. The chain links TRBV6-5 to TRBJ2-5; D might be TRBD2 (7 bases). The better agreement between TRBJ2-7 and the DNA end casts doubt on the J call. The CDR3 extends over 14 amino acids. The germline gives CDR1 MNHEY, CDR2 SVGAGI. The CDR3 loop is CASSSPGGLDEQYF. CDR3 in DNA: TGTGCCAGCAGTTCCCCCGGGGGGCTCGACGAGCAGTACTTC.

The V and J genes are TRBV5-4 and TRBJ2-7; tentatively, D is TRBD2 (6 bases). The CDR3 is 16 residues long. With 3 bases removed from V and 5 bases from J, the gap between germline ends came to 21 bases. Per germline, CDR1 SGHNT and CDR2 YYREEE (reference sequence). The CDR3 DNA reads TGTGCCAGCAGCTCCGGGGCGGGGAGTGTAAGAAACGAGCAGTACTTC. Translated: CASSSGAGSVRNEQYF.

The chain recombines TRBV2 with TRBJ2-1; perhaps TRBD2 as D (5 bases). There are 16 residues in the CDR3. V was cut by 6 bases and J by 4 bases, with 19 bases left in between. From germline, CDR1 is SNHLY and CDR2 FYNNEI. This chain's CDR3 is CASRPGLSLSYNEQFF. The CDR3 DNA reads TGTGCCAGCAGACCCGGACTGTCCCTCTCGTACAATGAGCAGTTCTTC. Full variable domain (remainder filled in from reference TRBV2 and TRBJ2-1): EPEVTQTPSHQVTQMGQEVILRCVPISNHLYFYWYRQILGQKVEFLVSFYNNEISEKSEIFDDQFSVERPDGSNFTLKIRSTKLEDSAMYFCASRPGLSLSYNEQFFGPGTRLTVL.

This chain connects TRBV6-1 to TRBJ2-3, with a weak D call TRBD1 (6 bases). The V and J ends lost 7 bases and 3 bases respectively, with 14 bases between them. Germline loops: CDR1 MNHNS, CDR2 SASEGT. The CDR3 length is 14 residues. Here the CDR3 DNA reads TGTGCCAGCACAGGGGTCCAACAAACAGATACGCAGTATTTT. This translates into CASTGVQQTDTQYF.

In the case of this clone: The sample contains more than one DNA sequence encoding this CDR3. CDR3 DNA: TGTGCCAGTAGTATGGGGGGTCAGCCCCAGCATTTT. Its translation is CASSMGGQPQHF. The genes are TRBV19 and TRBJ1-5, with D possibly TRBD1 on 5 matching bases. V lost 3 bases and J 6 bases, leaving 6 bases between the germline ends. CDR1 and CDR2 from the germline V gene are LNHDA and SQIVND (reference sequence). The CDR3 is 12 amino acids.

V is TRBV7-2 and J is TRBJ2-5; D gene unclear. The CDR3 loop spans 12 amino acids. Germline lookup yields CDR1 SGHTA and CDR2 FQGNSA. Trimming shortened V by 5 bases and J by 7 bases, and 11 bases separated the two germline ends. CDR3 loop: CASSPGTVTQYF. As DNA, the CDR3 is TGTGCCAGCAGCCCCGGTACGGTGACCCAGTACTTC.

The chain carries TRBV29-1 and TRBJ1-2; 7 nucleotides line up with TRBD1. The junction had 7 bases not matched to a gene; V was cut back by 2 bases and J by 7 bases. Germline assignment: CDR1 SQVTM and CDR2 ANQGSEA. CDR3 size: 13 residues. The CDR3 sequence: CSVEKGGRSGYTF. CDR3 sequence (DNA): TGCAGCGTTGAAAAAGGGGGCCGGAGTGGCTACACCTTC.

In its sample, this clone was seen a few times. The chain is built from TRBV7-9 and TRBJ2-7; TRBD2 is a possible D gene (6 bases). This CDR3 has 14 residues. Trimming took off 8 bases at V and 6 bases at J, with 20 bases between the two ends. Germline CDR1 and CDR2: SEHNR and FQNEAQ (reference sequence). DNA for the CDR3: TGTGCCAGCCGACCGGGACTCATGGGGCTCGAGCAGTACTTC. It codes for CASRPGLMGLEQYF.

The rearrangement uses TRBV7-6 and TRBJ2-7; D might be TRBD2 (5 bases). The CDR3 has 14 amino acids. The V end lost 1 base, the J end lost 6 bases, and 13 bases lay between the germline ends. Germline V gene sequence: CDR1 SGHVS, CDR2 FNYEAQ. The CDR3 DNA follows: TGTGCCAGCAGCTTAGAAGGCGATCGGGGCGAGCAGTACTTC. This translates into CASSLEGDRGEQYF.

This clone showed up just a few times. The chain recombines TRBV5-1 with TRBJ1-2; D possibly corresponds to TRBD1 (5 bases). V gave up 6 bases and J gave up 4 bases, with 13 bases separating them. Germline V CDR1 and CDR2: SGHRS, YFSETQ. CDR3 size: 13 residues. CDR3 bases: TGCGCCAGCACCGGGGGGGAGCGCTATGGCTACACCTTC. Protein product: CASTGGERYGYTF.

V and J are TRBV25-1 and TRBJ2-1, with TRBD1 matching over 7 bases. Per the germline V gene, CDR1 is MGHDK and CDR2 is SYGVNS. V was clipped by 6 bases and J by 2 bases; unmatched bases: 7. CDR3 length: 15 amino acids. The DNA of the CDR3 is TGTGCCAGCAGCCCGACAGGGACGCCCTACAATGAGCAGTTCTTC. Protein sequence: CASSPTGTPYNEQFF.